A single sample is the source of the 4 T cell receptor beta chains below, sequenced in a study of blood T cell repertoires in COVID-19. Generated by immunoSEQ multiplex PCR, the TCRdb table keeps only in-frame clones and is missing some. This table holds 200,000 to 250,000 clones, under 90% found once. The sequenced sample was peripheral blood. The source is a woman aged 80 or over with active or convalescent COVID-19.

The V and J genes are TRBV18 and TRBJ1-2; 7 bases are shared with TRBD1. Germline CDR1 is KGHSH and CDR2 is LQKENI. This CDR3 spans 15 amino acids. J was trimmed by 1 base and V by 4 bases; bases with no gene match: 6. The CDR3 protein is CASSLEQGSNYGYTF. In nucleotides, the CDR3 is TGTGCCAGCTCACTGGAACAGGGGAGTAACTATGGCTACACCTTC.

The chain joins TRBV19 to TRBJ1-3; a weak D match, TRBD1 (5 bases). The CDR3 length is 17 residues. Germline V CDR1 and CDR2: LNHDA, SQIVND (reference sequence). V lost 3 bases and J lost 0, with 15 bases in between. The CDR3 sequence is CASSIFRGESSGNTIYF. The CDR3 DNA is TGTGCCAGTAGTATTTTTCGGGGGGAGAGCTCTGGAAACACCATATATTTT.

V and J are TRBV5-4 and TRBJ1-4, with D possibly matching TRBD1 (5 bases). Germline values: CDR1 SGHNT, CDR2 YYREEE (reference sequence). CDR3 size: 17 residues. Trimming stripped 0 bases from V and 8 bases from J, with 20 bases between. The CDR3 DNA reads TGTGCCAGCAGCTTGGCCCCAGGTGGGGGGAGAGACGAAAAACTGTTTTTT. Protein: CASSLAPGGGRDEKLFF.

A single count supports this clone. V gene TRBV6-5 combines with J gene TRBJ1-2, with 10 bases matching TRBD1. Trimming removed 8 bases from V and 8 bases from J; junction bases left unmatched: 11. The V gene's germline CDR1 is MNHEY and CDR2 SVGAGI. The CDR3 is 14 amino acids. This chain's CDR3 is CASGSKGTGDGYTF. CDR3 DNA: TGTGCCAGCGGGTCGAAGGGGACAGGGGACGGCTACACCTTC.